Listed here are 25 T cell receptor beta chains from one sample, sequenced in a study of T cells after yellow fever vaccination. TCRdb independently ran MiXCR on the 5' RACE reads; one entry per CDR3 protein. The table shows 300,000 to 400,000 distinct CDR3 sequences, with under 15% occurring only once. The sample was CD4+ T cells sorted from PBMCs, taken 15 days after the yellow fever booster vaccination. Receptors originate from a man between 18 and 35 years old who received the YFV17D yellow fever vaccine.

This clonotype was picked up a small number of times. The chain couples TRBV5-1 to TRBJ1-4; no reliable D call. Germline V lookup: CDR1 SGHRS, CDR2 YFSETQ. The CDR3 sequence is 14 residues long. Trimming took 0 bases from V and 8 from J, leaving 11 bases between them. The CDR3: CASSLAGREEKLFF. As DNA, the CDR3 is TGCGCCAGCAGCTTGGCCGGGCGAGAAGAAAAACTGTTTTTT.

This clonotype was picked up a small number of times. The chain combines TRBV7-9 with TRBJ1-5; D gene unclear. Trimming cost V 11 bases and J 5 bases, with 7 bases left between them. Germline CDR1 reads SEHNR; CDR2 reads FQNEAQ (reference sequence). The CDR3 covers 10 residues. The CDR3 nucleotides are TGTGCCCCCGGGGATCAGCCCCAGCATTTT. Protein sequence: CAPGDQPQHF.

The chain employs TRBV12-3 or TRBV12-4 and TRBJ2-6; tentatively, D is TRBD1 (6 bases). V shed 8 bases and J shed 4 bases, with 12 bases lying between them. The CDR3 sequence is 14 residues long. The CDR3 here is CASLGTSGANVLTF. The CDR3 DNA follows: TGTGCCAGCCTCGGGACATCCGGGGCCAACGTCCTGACTTTC.

V and J are TRBV6-5 and TRBJ1-5; no clear D gene. The V gene lost 0 bases and the J gene lost 0 bases, with 6 bases spanning the gap. The CDR3 extends over 15 amino acids. Germline V gene lookup returns CDR1 MNHEY and CDR2 SVGAGI. CDR3: CASSYSGNSNQPQHF. The CDR3 DNA is TGTGCCAGCAGTTACTCAGGAAATAGCAATCAGCCCCAGCATTTT.

This clonotype was counted between two and nine times. J is TRBJ2-1 and V is TRBV2; D ambiguous. This CDR3 has 12 residues. Germline V lookup: CDR1 SNHLY, CDR2 FYNNEI. Between the trimmed V and J ends, which lost 1 base and 3 bases, there was a span of 1 base. The CDR3 sequence: CASSEDYNEQFF. Here the CDR3 DNA reads TGTGCCAGCAGTGAAGACTACAATGAGCAGTTCTTC. Full variable domain (missing parts from reference TRBV2 and TRBJ2-1): EPEVTQTPSHQVTQMGQEVILRCVPISNHLYFYWYRQILGQKVEFLVSFYNNEISEKSEIFDDQFSVERPDGSNFTLKIRSTKLEDSAMYFCASSEDYNEQFFGPGTRLTVL.

This clonotype was seen only a few times. The chain joins TRBV5-1 to TRBJ1-2; TRBD1 is a possible D gene (5 bases). The V and J ends lost 0 bases and 8 bases respectively, with 17 bases between them. CDR3 size: 15 residues. Per the germline V gene, CDR1 is SGHRS and CDR2 is YFSETQ. In DNA, the CDR3 is TGCGCCAGCAGCTTGGATGGCAGGGCCTTGGAGGGCTACACCTTC. This codes for CASSLDGRALEGYTF.

This clonotype was seen a few times. The chain links TRBV10-3 to TRBJ1-2; possible D gene TRBD1, 6 bases. The CDR3 is 15 residues long. Germline loops: CDR1 ENHRY, CDR2 SYGVKD. V dropped 0 bases and J dropped 8 bases, with 16 bases sitting between them. The CDR3, as DNA: TGTGCCATCAGTGAGTCTCGCAGGGCCAGGGGAGGCTACACCTTC. Protein product: CAISESRRARGGYTF.

V is TRBV5-1 and J is TRBJ2-1; 9 nucleotides align to TRBD1. Trimming at V came to 0 bases and at J to 6 bases, leaving 13 bases not matched to a gene. This CDR3 comprises 18 residues. The germline CDR1 and CDR2 sequences are SGHRS and YFSETQ. The CDR3 DNA reads TGCGCCAGCAGCTTGGACGCGATAGGGACAGGGATGAGCAATGAGCAGTTCTTC. It yields the protein CASSLDAIGTGMSNEQFF.

The chain carries TRBV7-9 and TRBJ2-2; D unresolved. The CDR3 runs to 14 residues. V was pared by 0 bases and J by 4 bases, with 6 bases between. The germline V gene has CDR1 SEHNR and CDR2 FQNEAQ (reference sequence). CDR3 coding DNA: TGTGCCAGCAGCTTAGCGCTAAGCACCGGGGAGCTGTTTTTT. The encoded protein is CASSLALSTGELFF.

This clonotype was seen a few times. This chain connects TRBV7-2 to TRBJ2-5; D is tentatively TRBD1 or TRBD2 (5 bases each). From germline, CDR1 is SGHTA and CDR2 FQGNSA. The CDR3 has 15 residues. V was pared by 5 bases and J by 2 bases, with 15 bases between. The CDR3 nucleotides read TGTGCCAGCAGCCCCTGGGGGACGATGCAAGAGACCCAGTACTTC. Translating gives CASSPWGTMQETQYF.

This clonotype was picked up many times. This chain connects TRBV9 to TRBJ2-2; D is uncertain. Trimming left V 0 bases short and J 5 bases short, with 11 bases between. CDR1 is SGDLS, CDR2 YYNGEE, per germline. The CDR3 is 15 amino acids. The CDR3 nucleotides are TGTGCCAGCAGCGTAGAGCCCCAGGTTACCGGGGAGCTGTTTTTT. Protein: CASSVEPQVTGELFF.

This CDR3 reads CSARGADSTDTQYF. In DNA, the CDR3 is TGCAGTGCTAGAGGGGCGGATAGCACAGATACGCAGTATTTT. The chain is built from TRBV20-1 and TRBJ2-3; D unresolved. With 1 base removed from V and 0 bases from J, the gap between germline ends came to 8 bases. Germline V gene sequence: CDR1 DFQATT, CDR2 SNEGSKA (reference sequence). The CDR3 has 14 residues.

This clonotype occurred many times. The CDR3 DNA follows: TGTGCCAGCAGCGTAGGGGGCTCCAGACAAGAGACCCAGTACTTC. Its translation: CASSVGGSRQETQYF. The rearrangement joins TRBV28 to TRBJ2-5; 7 bases are a match to TRBD1. The CDR3 totals 15 residues. V was clipped by 6 bases and J by 2 bases; unmatched bases: 9. Germline V lookup: CDR1 MDHEN, CDR2 SYDVKM.

A few counts support this clonotype. The chain links TRBV9 to TRBJ2-7; D not certain. Germline V CDR1 and CDR2: SGDLS, YYNGEE. The CDR3 loop spans 13 amino acids. The ends were cut back, 4 bases at V and 2 bases at J, with 10 bases in the middle. The CDR3 sequence: CASSPAVPYEQYF. The CDR3 DNA reads TGTGCCAGCAGCCCCGCAGTTCCCTACGAGCAGTACTTC.

A few counts support this clonotype. This chain joins TRBV6-2 or TRBV6-3 and TRBJ2-5; 8 bases match TRBD1. V lost 4 bases to trimming and J lost 4 bases; unmatched junction nucleotides: 8. This CDR3 contains 15 residues. Germline CDR1 and CDR2: MNHEY and SVGEGT. CDR3 nucleotides: TGTGCCAGCAGTTCTTACGGACAGGGAGGAGAGACCCAGTACTTC. This codes for CASSSYGQGGETQYF.

The chain uses TRBV11-2 and TRBJ1-4; D may be TRBD1 (5 bases). Trimming took off 1 base at V and 7 bases at J, with 10 bases between the two ends. CDR1 is SGHAT and CDR2 is FQNNGV in the germline V gene. This CDR3 contains 14 residues. The CDR3 loop reads CASSLARVSEKLFF. CDR3 DNA: TGTGCCAGCAGCTTAGCCAGGGTATCTGAAAAACTGTTTTTT.

The chain links TRBV21-1 to TRBJ2-7; TRBD1 is taken as the D call from the table, unchecked against the DNA. TRBV21-1 is a documented pseudogene. The CDR3 has 13 amino acids. The CDR3 DNA reads TGTGCCAGCAGCAATGGGGCCTCCTACGAGCAGTACTTC. Its translation is CASSNGASYEQYF.

V gene TRBV12-3 or TRBV12-4 combines with J gene TRBJ1-1; D gene uncertain. The CDR3 spans 12 residues. Between the trimmed V and J ends, which lost 6 bases and 2 bases, there was a span of 7 bases. The CDR3 is CASSLHNTEAFF. Here the CDR3 DNA reads TGTGCCAGCAGCCTACATAACACTGAAGCTTTCTTT.

This clonotype occurred a few times. The gene calls are TRBV2 and TRBJ2-5; D is possibly TRBD1 or TRBD2 (6 bases each). The V end lost 10 bases, the J end lost 4 bases, and 19 bases lay between the germline ends. The CDR3 runs to 14 residues. Germline V lookup: CDR1 SNHLY, CDR2 FYNNEI. As DNA, the CDR3 is TGTGCCACCGGACGCGTGAGGGGGGCAGAGACCCAGTACTTC. Translating gives CATGRVRGAETQYF.

The chain links TRBV20-1 to TRBJ2-7, with 7 bases fitting TRBD2. This CDR3 contains 13 residues. J lost 5 bases, V lost 7 bases, and 11 bases had no gene match. Germline-derived CDR1 and CDR2 are DFQATT and SNEGSKA (reference sequence). In DNA form, the CDR3 reads TGCAGTGTCCCGACGGGGGGAATTAACGAGCAGTACTTC. Its translation is CSVPTGGINEQYF.

This clonotype came up a few times. This sequence joins TRBV4-3 and TRBJ1-1; perhaps TRBD1 as D (6 bases). CDR1 and CDR2 (germline): LGHNA, YSLEER. The CDR3 is made up of 18 amino acids. Trimming stripped 4 bases from V and 0 bases from J, with 21 bases between. CDR3 protein: CASSLRGPGEIMNTEAFF. DNA for the CDR3: TGCGCCAGCAGCCTTAGGGGCCCAGGGGAAATTATGAACACTGAAGCTTTCTTT.

In this sample, this clonotype turned up a few times. V usage is TRBV6-2 or TRBV6-3 and J usage is TRBJ2-4; D remains ambiguous. Between the trimmed V and J ends, which lost 6 bases and 1 base, there was a span of 16 bases. The CDR3 runs 16 residues. Germline V CDR1 and CDR2: MNHEY, SVGEGT. CDR3 sequence reads: CASRHEREAAKNIQYF. CDR3 coding DNA: TGTGCCAGCAGGCACGAGCGTGAGGCGGCCAAAAACATTCAGTACTTC.

This clonotype was detected only a few times. This chain joins TRBV14 and TRBJ2-5; 8 bases map to TRBD2. This CDR3 has 13 amino acids. V lost 4 bases and J lost 4; bases outside the gene matches: 2. Germline CDR1 and CDR2: SGHDN and FVKESK. In DNA form, the CDR3 reads TGTGCCAGCAGCCGCGGGGGGACAGAGACCCAGTACTTC. It specifies CASSRGGTETQYF. The full variable domain, its missing parts supplied by reference TRBV14 and TRBJ2-5, is EAGVTQFPSHSVIEKGQTVTLRCDPISGHDNLYWYRRVMGKEIKFLLHFVKESKQDESGMPNNRFLAERTGGTYSTLKVQPAELEDSGVYFCASSRGGTETQYFGPGTRLLVL.

The J gene is TRBJ2-1, the V gene TRBV6-2 or TRBV6-3; 9 bases map to TRBD1. The CDR3 contains 16 residues. From germline, CDR1 is MNHEY and CDR2 SVGEGT. Trimming took 0 bases from V and 6 from J; bases not matched to a gene: 6. CDR3 amino acids: CASSYSTGGPSNEQFF. The CDR3 nucleotides read TGTGCCAGCAGTTACTCTACAGGGGGCCCCTCCAATGAGCAGTTCTTC.

The chain is built from TRBV28 and TRBJ1-1; 8 bases align to TRBD1. With 7 bases clipped from V and 7 bases from J, the junction kept 11 bases outside the gene matches. The CDR3 is 14 residues long. Per germline, CDR1 MDHEN and CDR2 SYDVKM. CDR3 region: CASTLTGELSEAFF. The CDR3 DNA sequence: TGTGCCAGCACCCTGACAGGGGAGCTTAGTGAAGCTTTCTTT.